Following are 2 T cell receptor beta chains from one sample sequenced in a study of post-analysis software for immune sequencing data. These receptors have no known antigen. Findings and caveats of the study: The five TRBV segments detected at higher frequency in patients than in controls included TRBV5-6, TRBV5-1 and TRBV20-1.

Unique molecular identifiers tagged the TCR beta cDNA libraries. TCRdb analysed the PCR reads with MiXCR anew, one entry per CDR3 protein. The sample carries 500,000 to 600,000 distinct CDR3 sequences, roughly two fifths recorded once. What was sequenced was blood. These receptors were collected from a girl aged 10-17 years with multiple sclerosis.

The chain carries TRBV12-3 or TRBV12-4 and TRBJ1-2; D gene unclear. CDR3 length: 13 amino acids. The V end lost 2 bases, the J end lost 4 bases, and 8 bases lay between the germline ends. CDR3 in amino acids: CASSLTVFYGYTF. In DNA form, the CDR3 reads TGTGCCAGCAGTTTAACGGTTTTCTATGGCTACACCTTC.

J is TRBJ1-1 and V is TRBV5-1, with D possibly matching TRBD1 (5 bases). The germline V and J ends were trimmed by 2 bases and 3 bases, with 23 bases remaining between them. The CDR3 has 18 residues. Germline V lookup: CDR1 SGHRS, CDR2 YFSETQ. CDR3 nucleotide sequence: TGCGCCAGCAGCTTCACTAGCCAGGGTAAGATTCGAGACACTGAAGCTTTCTTT. Protein: CASSFTSQGKIRDTEAFF.